Reported below is one T cell receptor (beta chain). Its antigen is unidentified. The junction and the germline gene differ at one end; a read error may be behind it. The germline CDR1 and CDR2 sequences are MGHDK and SYGVNS. The CDR3 length is 12 residues. This sample stems from a study of T cell repertoires in cytomegalovirus infection. Study information: Public TCR beta signatures indicated both CMV infection and matching HLA type.

Findings and limits, study-wide: The cumulative frequency of public TCR beta families distinguished individuals who carried CMV together with the relevant HLA. The response measured ex vivo was dominated by TCR beta clonotypes (HLA-C-restricted and CMV-specific).

One entry per CDR3 protein, called by TCRdb with MiXCR from the reads. The sample holds about a million distinct CDR3 sequences, 30% to 40% seen once. The receptor was derived from a human donor in good health (CMV status not recorded). Some clones in this sample may be carry-over from other donors' samples. J is TRBJ1-2 and V is TRBV25-1; D may be TRBD1 (5 bases). This material consisted of cultured CD8+ T cells from PBMCs, taken from culture after CMV antigen stimulation. In DNA, the CDR3 is TGTGCCAGCCACGCAGGGCTCTATGACTACACCTTC. This codes for CASHAGLYDYTF.